This T cell receptor (beta chain) was obtained from a study of early T cells in non-severe SARS-CoV-2 infection. A few counts support this clonotype. Researchers tagged individual cDNA molecules with unique molecular identifiers. TCRdb re-derived calls from the 5' RACE reads in MiXCR, one entry per CDR3 protein. The sample has 50,000 to 70,000 distinct CDR3 sequences; about 15% are singletons. The CDR3 covers 16 residues. The germline gives CDR1 SGHRS, CDR2 YFSETQ. The trim removed 3 bases at V and 1 base at J, leaving 6 bases unmatched. The material sequenced was whole blood, taken at baseline. This sequence joins TRBV5-1 and TRBJ2-3, with TRBD1 matching over 9 bases. The sequence derives from an adult who was a healthcare worker with PCR-confirmed SARS-CoV-2 infection or an uninfected control (not recorded which). In nucleotides, the CDR3 is TGCGCCAGCAGCTATATCCGGGACAGGGGCACAGATACGCAGTATTTT. Residues: CASSYIRDRGTDTQYF.